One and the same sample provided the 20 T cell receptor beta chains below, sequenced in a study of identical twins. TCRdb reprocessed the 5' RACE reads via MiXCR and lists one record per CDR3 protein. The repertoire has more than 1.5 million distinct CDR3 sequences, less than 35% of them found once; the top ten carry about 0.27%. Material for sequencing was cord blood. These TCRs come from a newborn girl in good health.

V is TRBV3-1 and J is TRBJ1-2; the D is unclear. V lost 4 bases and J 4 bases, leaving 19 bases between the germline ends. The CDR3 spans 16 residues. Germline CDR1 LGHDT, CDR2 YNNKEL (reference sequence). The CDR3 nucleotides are TGTGCCAGCAGCCGCCATACAACGGGAGGGTCCTATGGCTACACCTTC. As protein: CASSRHTTGGSYGYTF.

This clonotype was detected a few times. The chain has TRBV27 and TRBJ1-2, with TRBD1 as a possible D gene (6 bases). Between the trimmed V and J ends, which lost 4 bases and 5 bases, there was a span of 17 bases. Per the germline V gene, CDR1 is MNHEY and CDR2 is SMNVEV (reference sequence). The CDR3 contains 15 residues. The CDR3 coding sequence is TGTGCCAGCAGTTACGCCGAAAAAGGGGGTTATGGCTACACCTTC. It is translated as CASSYAEKGGYGYTF.

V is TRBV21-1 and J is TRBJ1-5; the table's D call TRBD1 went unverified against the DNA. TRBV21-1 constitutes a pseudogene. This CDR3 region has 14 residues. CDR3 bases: TGTGCCAGCAGCAAACGGACACCCAATCAGCCCCAGCATTTT. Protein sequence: CASSKRTPNQPQHF.

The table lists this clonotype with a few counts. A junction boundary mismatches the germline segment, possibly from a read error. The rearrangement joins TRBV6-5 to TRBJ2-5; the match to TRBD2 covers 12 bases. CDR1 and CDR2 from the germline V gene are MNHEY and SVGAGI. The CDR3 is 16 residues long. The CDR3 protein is CASRQLAGGWQETRYF. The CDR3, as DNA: TGTGCCAGCAGACAGCTAGCGGGAGGGTGGCAAGAGACCCGGTACTTC.

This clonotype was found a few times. The CDR3 nucleotides read TGCAGCGTGATTGGACTGCCCCCTAACTATGGCTACACCTTC. Protein sequence: CSVIGLPPNYGYTF. The chain combines TRBV29-1 with TRBJ1-2, with unresolved D. Germline V gives CDR1 SQVTM, CDR2 ANQGSEA. CDR3 length: 14 residues. Trimming took off 6 bases at V and 0 bases at J, with 14 bases between the two ends.

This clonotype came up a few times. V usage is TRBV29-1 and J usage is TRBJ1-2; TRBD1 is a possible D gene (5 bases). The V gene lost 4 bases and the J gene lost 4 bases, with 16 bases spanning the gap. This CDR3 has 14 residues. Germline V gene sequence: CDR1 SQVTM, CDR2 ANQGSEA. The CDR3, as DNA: TGCAGCGTTGGACCTGAGGGGCAGGGCTATGGCTACACCTTC. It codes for CSVGPEGQGYGYTF.

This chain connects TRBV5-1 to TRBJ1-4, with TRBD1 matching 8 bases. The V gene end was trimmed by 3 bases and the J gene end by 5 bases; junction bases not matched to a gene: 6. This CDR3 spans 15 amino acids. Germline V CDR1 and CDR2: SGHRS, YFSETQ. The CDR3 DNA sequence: TGCGCCAGCAGCTCCTCGGGACAGGAGAATGAAAAACTGTTTTTT. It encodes CASSSSGQENEKLFF.

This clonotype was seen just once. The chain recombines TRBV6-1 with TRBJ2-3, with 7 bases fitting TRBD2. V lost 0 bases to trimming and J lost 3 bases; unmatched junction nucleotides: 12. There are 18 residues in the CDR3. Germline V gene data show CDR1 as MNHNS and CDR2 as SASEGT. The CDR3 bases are TGTGCCAGCAGTGAAGCGCGAAGGTGGGGAGGGAAGACAGATACGCAGTATTTT. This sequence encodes CASSEARRWGGKTDTQYF.

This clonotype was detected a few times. CDR3 in amino acids: CASSTLHLETQYF. The CDR3 DNA reads TGTGCCAGTAGTACCCTTCACCTAGAGACCCAGTACTTC. This sequence joins TRBV19 and TRBJ2-5, with unresolved D. Trimming removed 4 bases from V and 4 bases from J, with 10 bases in between. The CDR3 is 13 residues long. The germline V gene has CDR1 LNHDA and CDR2 SQIVND (reference sequence). Combining the CDR3 with reference TRBV19 and TRBJ2-5 gives the whole variable domain DGGITQSPKYLFRKEGQNVTLSCEQNLNHDAMYWYRQDPGQGLRLIYYSQIVNDFQKGDIAEGYSVSREKKESFPLTVTSAQKNPTAFYLCASSTLHLETQYFGPGTRLLVL.

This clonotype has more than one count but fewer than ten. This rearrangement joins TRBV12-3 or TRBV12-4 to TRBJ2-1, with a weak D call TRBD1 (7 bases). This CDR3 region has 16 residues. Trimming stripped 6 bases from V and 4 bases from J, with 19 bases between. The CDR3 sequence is CASRSGGTEIYNEQFF. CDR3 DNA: TGTGCCAGCAGGTCTGGGGGGACAGAGATTTACAATGAGCAGTTCTTC.

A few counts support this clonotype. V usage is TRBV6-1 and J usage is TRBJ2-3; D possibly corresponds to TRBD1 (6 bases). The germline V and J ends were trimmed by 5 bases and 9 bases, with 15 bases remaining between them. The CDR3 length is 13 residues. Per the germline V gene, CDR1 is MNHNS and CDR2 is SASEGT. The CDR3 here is CASSPQTGVTQYF. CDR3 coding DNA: TGTGCCAGCAGTCCTCAGACAGGAGTCACGCAGTATTTT.

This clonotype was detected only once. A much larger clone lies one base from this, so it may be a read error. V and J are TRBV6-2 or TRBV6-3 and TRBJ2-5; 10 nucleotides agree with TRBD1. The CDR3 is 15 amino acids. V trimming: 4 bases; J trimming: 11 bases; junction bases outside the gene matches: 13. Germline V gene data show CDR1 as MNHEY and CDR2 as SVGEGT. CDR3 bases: TGTGCCAGCAGTTCCGGGACAGGGGAATTCAATGAGCAGTACTTC. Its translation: CASSSGTGEFNEQYF.

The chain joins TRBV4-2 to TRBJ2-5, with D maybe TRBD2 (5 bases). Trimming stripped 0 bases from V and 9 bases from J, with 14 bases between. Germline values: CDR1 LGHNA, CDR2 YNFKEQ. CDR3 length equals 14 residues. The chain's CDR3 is CASSQDKTIGAQYF. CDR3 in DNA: TGTGCCAGCAGCCAAGATAAGACGATCGGGGCCCAGTACTTC.

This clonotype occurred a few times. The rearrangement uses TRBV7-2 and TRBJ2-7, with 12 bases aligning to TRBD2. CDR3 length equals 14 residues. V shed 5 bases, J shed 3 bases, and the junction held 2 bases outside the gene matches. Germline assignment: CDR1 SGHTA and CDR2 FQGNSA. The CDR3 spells CASSTSGGNYEQYF. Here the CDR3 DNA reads TGTGCCAGCAGCACTAGCGGGGGGAACTACGAGCAGTACTTC.

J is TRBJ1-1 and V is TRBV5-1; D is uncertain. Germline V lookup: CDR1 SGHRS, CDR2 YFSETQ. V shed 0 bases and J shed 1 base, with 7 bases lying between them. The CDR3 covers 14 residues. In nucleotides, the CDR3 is TGCGCCAGCAGCTTGGCCCTACAGAACACTGAAGCTTTCTTT. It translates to CASSLALQNTEAFF.

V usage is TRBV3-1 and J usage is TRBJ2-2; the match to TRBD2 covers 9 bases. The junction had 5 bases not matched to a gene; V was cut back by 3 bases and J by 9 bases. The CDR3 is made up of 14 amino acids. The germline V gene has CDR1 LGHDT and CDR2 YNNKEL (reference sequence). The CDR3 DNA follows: TGTGCCAGCAGCCATCTAGCGGGGTACCGGGAGCTGTTTTTT. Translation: CASSHLAGYRELFF.

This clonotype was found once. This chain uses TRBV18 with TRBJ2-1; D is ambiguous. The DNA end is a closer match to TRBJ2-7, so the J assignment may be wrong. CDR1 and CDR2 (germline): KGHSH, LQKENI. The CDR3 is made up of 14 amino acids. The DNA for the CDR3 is TGTGCCAGCTCACCACGGAGTACATACAATGAGCAGTACTTC. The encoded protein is CASSPRSTYNEQYF.

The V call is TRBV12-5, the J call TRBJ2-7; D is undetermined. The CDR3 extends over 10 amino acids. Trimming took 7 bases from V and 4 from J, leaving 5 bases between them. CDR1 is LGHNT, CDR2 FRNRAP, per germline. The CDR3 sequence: CASVRYEQYF. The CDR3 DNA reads TGTGCTAGTGTCAGATACGAGCAGTACTTC.

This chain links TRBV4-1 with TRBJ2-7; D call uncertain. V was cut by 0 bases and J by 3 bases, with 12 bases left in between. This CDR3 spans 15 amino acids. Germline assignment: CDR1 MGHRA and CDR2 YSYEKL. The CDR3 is CASSQEPRSHYEQYF. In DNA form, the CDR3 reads TGCGCCAGCAGCCAAGAACCGCGAAGTCACTACGAGCAGTACTTC.

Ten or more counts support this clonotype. CDR3 in amino acids: CASSLRGPTDTQYF. The CDR3 coding sequence is TGTGCCAGCAGTCTCAGGGGGCCCACAGATACGCAGTATTTT. The chain employs TRBV28 and TRBJ2-3; TRBD1 matches 8 bases. With V trimmed by 5 bases and J by 2 bases, 3 bases remained unmatched. The CDR3 has 14 amino acids. CDR1 and CDR2 from the germline V gene are MDHEN and SYDVKM.